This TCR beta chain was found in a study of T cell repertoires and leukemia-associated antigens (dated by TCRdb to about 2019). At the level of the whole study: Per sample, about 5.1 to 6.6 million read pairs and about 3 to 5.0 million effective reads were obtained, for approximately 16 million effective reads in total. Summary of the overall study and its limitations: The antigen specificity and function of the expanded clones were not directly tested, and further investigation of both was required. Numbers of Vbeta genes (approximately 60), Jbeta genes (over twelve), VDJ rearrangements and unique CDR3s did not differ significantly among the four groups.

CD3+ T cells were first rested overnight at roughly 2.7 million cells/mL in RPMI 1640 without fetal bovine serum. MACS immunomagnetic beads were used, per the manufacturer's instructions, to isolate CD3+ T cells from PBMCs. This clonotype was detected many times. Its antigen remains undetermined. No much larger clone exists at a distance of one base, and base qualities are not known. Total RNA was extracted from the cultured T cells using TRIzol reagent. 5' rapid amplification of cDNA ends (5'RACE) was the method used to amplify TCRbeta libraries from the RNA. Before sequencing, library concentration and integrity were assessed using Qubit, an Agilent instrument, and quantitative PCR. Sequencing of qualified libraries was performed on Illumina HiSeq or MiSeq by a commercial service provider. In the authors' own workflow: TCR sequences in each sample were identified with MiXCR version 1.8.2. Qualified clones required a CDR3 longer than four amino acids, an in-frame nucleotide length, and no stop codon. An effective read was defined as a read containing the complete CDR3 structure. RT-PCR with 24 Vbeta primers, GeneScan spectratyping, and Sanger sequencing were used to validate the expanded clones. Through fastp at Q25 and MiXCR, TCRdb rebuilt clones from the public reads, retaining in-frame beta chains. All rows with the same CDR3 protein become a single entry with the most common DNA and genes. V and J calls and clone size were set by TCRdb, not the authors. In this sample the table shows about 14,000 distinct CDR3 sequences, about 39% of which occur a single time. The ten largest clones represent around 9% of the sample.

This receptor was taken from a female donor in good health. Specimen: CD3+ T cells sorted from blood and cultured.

The nucleotides are TGTGCCAGCAGGCCGGACAGAGATGAAGCTTTCTTT. This sequence encodes CASRPDRDEAFF. Here the chain combines TRBV7-9 and TRBJ1-1; the D gene is perhaps TRBD1, on 6 matching bases. V is shortened by 6 bases, J by 7 bases, and the region joining them spans 12 bases. Taken from the germline V gene (reference sequence), the CDR1 and CDR2 loops are SEHNR and FQNEAQ. The CDR3 contains 12 residues, cysteine and phenylalanine counted. Only the CDR3 DNA is retained, 36 bases long and in frame from the first base. With all but the CDR3 taken from the reference TRBV7-9 and TRBJ1-1 genes, the full variable domain is: DTGVSQNPRHKITKRGQNVTFRCDPISEHNRLYWYRQTLGQGPEFLTYFQNEAQLEKSRLLSDRFSAERPKGSFSTLEIQRTEQGDSAMYLCASRPDRDEAFFGQGTRLTVV.